These 9 T cell receptor beta chains came from one sample sequenced in a study of Graves' ophthalmopathy and Graves' hyperthyroidism (dated by TCRdb to 2016 to 2018). Reads for this sample came from an Illumina HiSeq 2000. TCR beta CDR3 regions were amplified from RNA transcripts for repertoire sequencing. The first round was an RT-PCR using HTBI primers with the Qiagen OneStep RT-PCR kit, and this first round was followed by a second-round multiplex PCR, then size selection and purification. Using fastp trimming at Q25 and MiXCR clonotype assembly, TCRdb reanalyzed the public sequencing data and kept in-frame beta chains. Entries that share a CDR3 protein sequence are merged under the most common genes and DNA. Recorded for this sample are about 620,000 distinct CDR3 sequences; around a fifth of them occurred a single time. Around 7% of the sample comes from the top ten. Sequencing was done on a sample of peripheral blood. These receptors were taken from a young woman with stable Graves' hyperthyroidism. Some clones in this sample may be carry-over from other donors' samples. Donor details come from another sample of the same person, matched by shared clones.

This clonotype has ten or more counts. V is TRBV7-3 and J is TRBJ1-6; 7 nucleotides match TRBD1. J was trimmed by 5 bases and V by 5 bases; bases with no gene match: 3. This CDR3 is built from 14 residues. The germline V gene has CDR1 SGHTA and CDR2 FQGTGA. The CDR3 sequence: CASSKGQNNSPLHF. The CDR3 DNA is TGTGCCAGCAGCAAGGGACAGAATAATTCACCCCTCCACTTT.

This clonotype was recorded a few times. The chain joins TRBV29-1 to TRBJ1-5; 9 bases line up with TRBD1. With V trimmed by 4 bases and J by 4 bases, 5 bases remained unmatched. CDR1 is SQVTM, CDR2 ANQGSEA, per germline. The CDR3 has 14 residues. CDR3 DNA: TGCAGCGTTGTGGACAGGGGTTGGAATCAGCCCCAGCATTTT. It specifies CSVVDRGWNQPQHF. The entire variable domain, with the rest obtained from reference TRBV29-1 and TRBJ1-5, is as follows: SAVISQKPSRDICQRGTSLTIQCQVDSQVTMMFWYRQQPGQSLTLIATANQGSEATYESGFVIDKFPISRPNLTFSTLTVSNMSPEDSSIYLCSVVDRGWNQPQHFGDGTRLSIL.

Ten or more counts support this clonotype. V gene TRBV12-3 or TRBV12-4 combines with J gene TRBJ1-2; D remains ambiguous. Trimming stripped 0 bases from V and 4 bases from J, with 9 bases between. The CDR3 length is 14 residues. The CDR3 region is CASSLAGLGYGYTF. CDR3 bases: TGTGCCAGCAGTTTAGCCGGCCTGGGCTATGGCTACACCTTC.

The sample holds many counts of this clonotype. The chain recombines TRBV7-9 with TRBJ1-2, with D uncertain. V was trimmed by 1 base and J by 7 bases, leaving 4 bases between them. This CDR3 spans 11 amino acids. Germline V gene data show CDR1 as SEHNR and CDR2 as FQNEAQ (reference sequence). The CDR3: CASSLVVGYTF. In nucleotides, the CDR3 is TGTGCCAGCAGCTTAGTAGTTGGCTACACCTTC. The full variable domain, its missing parts supplied by reference TRBV7-9 and TRBJ1-2, is DTGVSQNPRHKITKRGQNVTFRCDPISEHNRLYWYRQTLGQGPEFLTYFQNEAQLEKSRLLSDRFSAERPKGSFSTLEIQRTEQGDSAMYLCASSLVVGYTFGSGTRLTVV.

The chain uses TRBV7-9 and TRBJ1-5; no clear D. V lost 4 bases to trimming and J lost 0 bases, with 10 bases between them. The germline CDR1 and CDR2 sequences are SEHNR and FQNEAQ (reference sequence). The CDR3 extends over 15 amino acids. In nucleotides, the CDR3 is TGTGCCAGCAGCTCCGGCGCGTATAGCAATCAGCCCCAGCATTTT. It specifies CASSSGAYSNQPQHF.

This clonotype was seen many times. The chain is built from TRBV4-2 and TRBJ2-5; 13 bases are shared with TRBD2. CDR1 is LGHNA, CDR2 YNFKEQ, per germline. Losses at the gene ends were 3 bases for V and 5 bases for J; bases not matched to a gene: 15. The CDR3 length is 19 residues. CDR3 in DNA: TGTGCCAGCAGCCATTATCTTACCGGGACTAGCGGGGCCCGGGAGACCCAGTACTTC. Translation gives CASSHYLTGTSGARETQYF.

In this sample, this clonotype turned up many times. J is TRBJ2-5 and V is TRBV2; a possible D gene is TRBD2 (6 bases). With 3 bases removed from V and 7 bases from J, the gap between germline ends came to 15 bases. The CDR3 is 14 residues long. In germline, CDR1 is SNHLY, CDR2 FYNNEI. The CDR3 coding sequence is TGTGCCAGCAGTGAGACTAGAGGCCCTGTGACCCAGTACTTC. This encodes CASSETRGPVTQYF.

The chain carries TRBV3-1 and TRBJ1-1, with 8 positions matching TRBD1. Per germline, CDR1 LGHDT and CDR2 YNNKEL (reference sequence). This CDR3 region has 14 residues. With 4 bases clipped from V and 10 bases from J, the junction kept 11 bases outside the gene matches. The CDR3 protein is CASSPLPDRGSAFF. CDR3 bases: TGTGCCAGCAGCCCCCTTCCTGACAGGGGATCAGCTTTCTTT.

This clonotype has a count of ten or more. The chain is built from TRBV29-1 and TRBJ1-1; no firm D call. The germline CDR1 and CDR2 sequences are SQVTM and ANQGSEA. Trimming took off 8 bases at V and 2 bases at J, with 15 bases between the two ends. The CDR3 loop spans 13 amino acids. CDR3 coding DNA: TGCAGCCCTCATGGCCGGCTTAACACTGAAGCTTTCTTT. This encodes CSPHGRLNTEAFF.